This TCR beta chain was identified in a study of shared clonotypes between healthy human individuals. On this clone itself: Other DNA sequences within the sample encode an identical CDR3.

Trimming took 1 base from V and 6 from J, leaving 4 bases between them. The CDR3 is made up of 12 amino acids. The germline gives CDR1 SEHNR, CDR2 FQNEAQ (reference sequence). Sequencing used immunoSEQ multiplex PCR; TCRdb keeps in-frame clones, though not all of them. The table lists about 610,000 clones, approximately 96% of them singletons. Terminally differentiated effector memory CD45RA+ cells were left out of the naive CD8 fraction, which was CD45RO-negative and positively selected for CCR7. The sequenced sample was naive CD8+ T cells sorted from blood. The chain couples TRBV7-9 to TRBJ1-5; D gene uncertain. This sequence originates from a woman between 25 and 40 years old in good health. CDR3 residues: CASSLEGQPQHF. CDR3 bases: TGTGCCAGCAGCTTAGAGGGTCAGCCCCAGCATTTT.